This record concerns one T cell receptor (beta chain) sequence. Its antigen is not identified. This entry comes from a study of OX40 agonist ivuxolimab in advanced cancers. Study summary: Aged 23 to 79 with a mean of about 63 years, they were approximately 80% male. Having had anti-PD-1, anti-PD-L1 or anti-CTLA-4 therapy before was allowed, and approximately 40% had some. The study's findings and limits: No antigen was identified for the clonally expanded peripheral T cells.

CDR3 size: 13 residues. Germline CDR1 MNHNS, CDR2 SASEGT. Trimming left V 4 bases short and J 1 base short, with 7 bases between. The method was immunoSEQ multiplex PCR; TCRdb's version includes in-frame clones alone and lacks a portion of them. The table includes roughly 95,000 clones, more than 75% detected once. This sequence joins TRBV6-1 and TRBJ1-1, with a possible D match to TRBD1 (6 bases). This TCR came from an adult with an advanced solid tumor such as melanoma, head and neck, liver or kidney cancer. The sample in question was CD4+ or CD8+ T cells sorted from blood, obtained in a trial of the OX40 agonist ivuxolimab. CDR3 region: CASSVRGNTEAFF. DNA of the CDR3: TGTGCCAGCAGTGTCAGGGGGAACACTGAAGCTTTCTTT.